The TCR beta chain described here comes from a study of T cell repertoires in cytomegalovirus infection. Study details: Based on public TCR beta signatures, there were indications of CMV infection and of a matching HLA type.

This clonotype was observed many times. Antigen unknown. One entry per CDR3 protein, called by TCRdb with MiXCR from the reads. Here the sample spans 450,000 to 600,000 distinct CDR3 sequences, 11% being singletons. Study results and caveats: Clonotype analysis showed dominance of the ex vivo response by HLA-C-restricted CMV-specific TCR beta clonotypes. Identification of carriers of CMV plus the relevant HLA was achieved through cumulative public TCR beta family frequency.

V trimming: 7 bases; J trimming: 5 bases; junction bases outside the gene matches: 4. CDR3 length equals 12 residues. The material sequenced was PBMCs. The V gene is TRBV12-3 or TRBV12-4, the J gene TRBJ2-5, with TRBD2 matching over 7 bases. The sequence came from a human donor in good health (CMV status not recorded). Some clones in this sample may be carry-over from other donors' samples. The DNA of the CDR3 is TGTGCCAGCATTCGGGAGGACGAGACCCAGTACTTC. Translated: CASIREDETQYF.